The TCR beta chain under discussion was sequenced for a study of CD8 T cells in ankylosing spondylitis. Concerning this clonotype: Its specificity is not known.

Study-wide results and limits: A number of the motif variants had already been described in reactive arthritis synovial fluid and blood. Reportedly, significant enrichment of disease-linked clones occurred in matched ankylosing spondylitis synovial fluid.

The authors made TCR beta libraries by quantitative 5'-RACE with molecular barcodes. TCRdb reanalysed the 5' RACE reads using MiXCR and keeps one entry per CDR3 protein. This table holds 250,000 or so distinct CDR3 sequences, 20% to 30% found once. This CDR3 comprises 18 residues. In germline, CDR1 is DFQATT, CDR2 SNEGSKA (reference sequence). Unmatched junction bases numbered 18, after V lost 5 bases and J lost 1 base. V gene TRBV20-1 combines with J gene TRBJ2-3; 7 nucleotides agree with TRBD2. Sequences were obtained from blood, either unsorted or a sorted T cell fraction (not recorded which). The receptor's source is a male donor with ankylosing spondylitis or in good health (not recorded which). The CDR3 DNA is TGCAGTGCTCCCCAGCGGGGCGGGCGGCGTCGTGGCACAGATACGCAGTATTTT. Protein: CSAPQRGGRRRGTDTQYF.